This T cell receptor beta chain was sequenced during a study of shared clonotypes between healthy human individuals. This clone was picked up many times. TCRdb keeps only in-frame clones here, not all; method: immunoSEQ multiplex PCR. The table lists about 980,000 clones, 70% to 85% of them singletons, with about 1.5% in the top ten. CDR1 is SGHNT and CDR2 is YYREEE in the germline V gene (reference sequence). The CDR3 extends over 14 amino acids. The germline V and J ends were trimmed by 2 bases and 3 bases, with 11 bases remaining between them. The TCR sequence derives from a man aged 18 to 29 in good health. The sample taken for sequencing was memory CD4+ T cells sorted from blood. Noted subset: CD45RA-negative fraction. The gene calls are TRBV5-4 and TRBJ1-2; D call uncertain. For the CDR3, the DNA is TGTGCCAGCAGCTTTGGGATAGGCTACTATGGCTACACCTTC. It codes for CASSFGIGYYGYTF.